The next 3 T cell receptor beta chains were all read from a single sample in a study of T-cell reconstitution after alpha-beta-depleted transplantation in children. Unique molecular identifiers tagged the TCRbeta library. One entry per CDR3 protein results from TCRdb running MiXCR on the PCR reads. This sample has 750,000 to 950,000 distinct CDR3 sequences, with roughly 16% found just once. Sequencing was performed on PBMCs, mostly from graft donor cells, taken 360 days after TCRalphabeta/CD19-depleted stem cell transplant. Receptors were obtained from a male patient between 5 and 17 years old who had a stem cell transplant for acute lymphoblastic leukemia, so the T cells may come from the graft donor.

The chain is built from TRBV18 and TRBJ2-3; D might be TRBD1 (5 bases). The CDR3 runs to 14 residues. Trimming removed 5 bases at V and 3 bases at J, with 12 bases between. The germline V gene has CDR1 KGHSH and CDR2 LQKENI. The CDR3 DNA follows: TGTGCCAGCTCAGGGGCTACCGGTACAGATACGCAGTATTTT. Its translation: CASSGATGTDTQYF.

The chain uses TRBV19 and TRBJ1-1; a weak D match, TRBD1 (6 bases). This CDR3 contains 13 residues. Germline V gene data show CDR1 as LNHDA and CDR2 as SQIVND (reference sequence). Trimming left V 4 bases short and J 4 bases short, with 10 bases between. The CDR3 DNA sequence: TGTGCCAGTAGTACACAGGGAGGCACTGAAGCTTTCTTT. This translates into CASSTQGGTEAFF.

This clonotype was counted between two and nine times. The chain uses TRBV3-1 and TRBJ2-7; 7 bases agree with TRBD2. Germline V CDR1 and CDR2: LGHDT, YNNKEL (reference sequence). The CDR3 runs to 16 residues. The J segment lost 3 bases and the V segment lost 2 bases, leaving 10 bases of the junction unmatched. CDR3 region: CASSQTRTRAYYEQYF. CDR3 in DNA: TGTGCCAGCAGCCAAACGAGGACTAGGGCCTACTACGAGCAGTACTTC.